This T cell receptor beta chain was identified in a study of cytotoxic CD8 clonotypes in ibrutinib-treated CLL. In this sample, this clone turned up once. Libraries were prepared by immunoSEQ multiplex PCR; TCRdb keeps only in-frame clonotypes and omits some of them. The table shows roughly 160,000 clones, with roughly 80% occurring only once. The CDR3 spans 16 residues. CDR1 and CDR2 from the germline V gene are MDHEN and SYDVKM. V gave up 5 bases and J gave up 2 bases, with 17 bases separating them. This sequence originates from a human donor with chronic lymphocytic leukemia. The sequencing used PBMCs, collected after 24 months of ibrutinib treatment. This rearrangement joins TRBV28 to TRBJ2-3; possibly TRBD1 for D (5 bases). The CDR3 spells CASSTLGAVATDTQYF. For the CDR3, the DNA is TGTGCCAGCAGTACCCTAGGGGCAGTAGCCACAGATACGCAGTATTTT.